The clone carrying this TCR beta chain was found once. Participant age was roughly 18 to 90 years, and participants resided in 24 US areas. Contact with a PCR-confirmed or clinician-diagnosed COVID-19 case occurred within 2 weeks of entry. TCRdb keeps only in-frame clones here, not all; method: immunoSEQ multiplex PCR. The data show some 190,000 clones, with less than 90% seen just once and roughly 3.1% held by the top ten. Germline CDR1 is PRHDT and CDR2 is FYEKMQ (reference sequence). Trimming took off 2 bases at V and 4 bases at J, with 9 bases between the two ends. The CDR3 runs 13 residues. This sample was included in a study of blood T cell repertoires in COVID-19. At the level of the study: The origin of the acute and convalescent COVID-19 samples was the United States, Italy and Spain. PBMCs, B-cell-depleted T cells, or T cells were the source of the cDNA or gDNA that made up the material.

This TCR derives from a woman in her twenties or thirties who had been exposed to COVID-19. The genes are TRBV13 and TRBJ2-7, with D possibly matching TRBD2 (5 bases). Sequencing was carried out using PBMCs or T cells enriched from blood (not recorded which). The CDR3 loop reads CASSLRTGYEQYF. CDR3 nucleotide sequence: TGTGCCAGCAGCTTAAGGACGGGGTACGAGCAGTACTTC.